The T cell receptor (beta chain) under discussion was sequenced for a study of T cell responses to AZD1222 COVID-19 vaccine. Study-wide results and caveats: Donors in the cohort were predominantly white British and more often female, and clonal diversity was possibly underestimated. The study found vaccine-associated CD4 TCRs spanning spike, dominant at 160-218 and 743-854. Only six people who got AZD1222 tested seropositive at baseline.

Here immunoSEQ multiplex PCR was the method, and the copy in TCRdb shows in-frame clones only, minus some. Of about 120,000 clones in the sample, roughly 86% were seen once. About this clone itself: Its antigen is not known.

The receptor was derived from an adult who received the AZD1222 COVID-19 vaccine. The material sequenced was peripheral blood, taken 28 days after the second AZD1222 dose.

The CDR3 DNA is TGTGCCAGCAGCTTGAGTGTGTGGAAGGGGGAGCTGTTTTTT. Its protein product is CASSLSVWKGELFF. The rearrangement joins TRBV7-9 to TRBJ2-2; D remains ambiguous. Between the trimmed V and J ends, which lost 3 bases and 8 bases, there was a span of 13 bases. The CDR3 sequence is 14 residues long. The germline V gene encodes CDR1 SEHNR and CDR2 FQNEAQ (reference sequence).